The next 31 T cell receptor beta chains were all read from a single sample in a study of blood T cell repertoires in COVID-19. Measured with immunoSEQ multiplex PCR; TCRdb has only the in-frame clones, and not every one. The sample shows about 300,000 clones, about 91% of them seen only once. The sequencing sample was made of peripheral blood. These receptors came from a woman in her thirties who had recovered from COVID-19.

J is TRBJ1-1 and V is TRBV5-4; D not certain. The length of the CDR3 is 13 residues. The ends were cut back, 0 bases at V and 5 bases at J, with 8 bases in the middle. Germline CDR1 is SGHNT and CDR2 is YYREEE (reference sequence). The CDR3 bases are TGTGCCAGCAGCTTGGAATGGGAGACTGAAGCTTTCTTT. Its translation: CASSLEWETEAFF.

Concerning this clone itself: Sequence at one end of the junction differs from germline and may be a read error. V usage is TRBV5-1 and J usage is TRBJ1-3; D unresolved. This CDR3 has 16 amino acids. Germline CDR1 is SGHRS and CDR2 is YFSETQ. The CDR3 DNA is TGCGCCAGCAGCTTGGATGGAGGAAGTGCAGGAAATACCATATATTTT. This sequence encodes CASSLDGGSAGNTIYF.

V gene TRBV7-2 combines with J gene TRBJ1-1, with D possibly matching TRBD1 (5 bases). Trimming cost V 1 base and J 5 bases, with 14 bases left between them. The V gene's germline CDR1 is SGHTA and CDR2 FQGNSA. There are 15 residues in the CDR3. CDR3 in DNA: TGTGCCAGCAGCTTAGATCCAGGGAAGGAGACTGAAGCTTTCTTT. It yields the protein CASSLDPGKETEAFF.

The rearrangement links TRBV19 to TRBJ1-5; 10 nucleotides align to TRBD1. The CDR3 runs 14 residues. V trimming: 6 bases; J trimming: 5 bases; junction bases outside the gene matches: 4. Germline CDR1 is LNHDA and CDR2 is SQIVND (reference sequence). The CDR3 sequence is CASRPGQGYQPQHF. In DNA, the CDR3 is TGTGCCAGTAGACCGGGACAGGGGTATCAGCCCCAGCATTTT.

The chain joins TRBV18 to TRBJ1-2, with a possible D match to TRBD1 (6 bases). Trimming left V 3 bases short and J 1 base short, with 18 bases between. CDR1 is KGHSH and CDR2 is LQKENI in the germline V gene. The CDR3 totals 17 residues. CDR3 residues: CASSPIGRQAINYGYTF. CDR3 nucleotide sequence: TGTGCCAGCTCACCTATTGGCCGACAGGCCATTAACTATGGCTACACCTTC.

In this sample, this clone turned up a few times. This chain joins TRBV19 and TRBJ2-7, with D possibly matching TRBD2 (5 bases). V was pared by 3 bases and J by 0 bases, with 9 bases between. The CDR3 runs 14 residues. Germline CDR1 is LNHDA and CDR2 is SQIVND (reference sequence). The DNA for the CDR3 is TGTGCCAGTAGTATGACGGGGAACTCCTACGAGCAGTACTTC. This encodes CASSMTGNSYEQYF.

The rearrangement links TRBV19 to TRBJ1-6, with D unresolved. Trimming took off 3 bases at V and 9 bases at J, with 9 bases between the two ends. Germline values: CDR1 LNHDA, CDR2 SQIVND (reference sequence). CDR3 length: 13 residues. CDR3 DNA: TGTGCCAGTAGTATGGGCCTAACTTCACCCCTCCACTTT. Amino acid sequence: CASSMGLTSPLHF.

This clone turned up a few times. CDR3 in amino acids: CASSPPGGDRTYNEQFF. CDR3 bases: TGTGCCAGCTCACCCCCAGGGGGGGACAGGACCTACAATGAGCAGTTCTTC. The chain employs TRBV18 and TRBJ2-1; tentatively, D is TRBD1 (8 bases). This CDR3 is built from 17 residues. CDR1 and CDR2 from the germline V gene are KGHSH and LQKENI. Trimming shortened V by 3 bases and J by 2 bases, and 17 bases separated the two germline ends.

V gene TRBV5-1 combines with J gene TRBJ2-5, with D possibly being TRBD1 (6 bases). CDR1 is SGHRS, CDR2 YFSETQ, per germline. Trimming removed 4 bases at V and 5 bases at J, with 15 bases between. CDR3 length equals 14 residues. The CDR3 here is CASSPQGSKETQYF. The DNA of the CDR3 is TGCGCCAGCAGCCCTCAGGGGTCGAAGGAGACCCAGTACTTC.

This chain links TRBV7-2 with TRBJ2-1, with 7 bases fitting TRBD2. J gave up 4 bases and V 5 bases, and 11 bases lay outside the gene matches. This CDR3 is built from 16 residues. Germline V gene sequence: CDR1 SGHTA, CDR2 FQGNSA. CDR3 residues: CASSLTSGVRYNEQFF. The CDR3 coding sequence is TGTGCCAGCAGCCTAACCAGCGGGGTAAGGTACAATGAGCAGTTCTTC. Supplemented by reference TRBV7-2 and TRBJ2-1, the full variable domain reads GAGVSQSPSNKVTEKGKDVELRCDPISGHTALYWYRQSLGQGLEFLIYFQGNSAPDKSGLPSDRFSAERTGGSVSTLTIQRTQQEDSAVYLCASSLTSGVRYNEQFFGPGTRLTVL.

This chain joins TRBV7-3 and TRBJ2-5, with D possibly TRBD2 on 6 matching bases. V was trimmed by 5 bases and J by 0 bases, leaving 13 bases between them. CDR3 length equals 15 residues. CDR1 and CDR2 from the germline V gene are SGHTA and FQGTGA. The CDR3 DNA follows: TGTGCCAGCAGCCCCGGCCCGGGGGACCAAGAGACCCAGTACTTC. Translated, it gives CASSPGPGDQETQYF.

V and J are TRBV13 and TRBJ1-2; 9 bases match TRBD1. The germline V gene encodes CDR1 PRHDT and CDR2 FYEKMQ (reference sequence). V lost 5 bases, J lost 4 bases, and 8 bases stayed unmatched. The CDR3 covers 15 residues. CDR3 amino acids: CASSLDRGVGYGYTF. CDR3 in DNA: TGTGCCAGCAGCCTGGACAGGGGTGTGGGCTATGGCTACACCTTC. The full variable domain, completed using reference TRBV13 and TRBJ1-2, is AAGVIQSPRHLIKEKRETATLKCYPIPRHDTVYWYQQGPGQDPQFLISFYEKMQSDKGSIPDRFSAQQFSDYHSELNMSSLELGDSALYFCASSLDRGVGYGYTFGSGTRLTVV.

The chain has TRBV6-5 and TRBJ1-5; D is possibly TRBD1 (6 bases). Germline V gives CDR1 MNHEY, CDR2 SVGAGI. Trimming removed 7 bases from V and 6 bases from J, with 19 bases in between. This CDR3 contains 15 residues. CDR3: CASKPTSGGVQPQHF. In DNA form, the CDR3 reads TGTGCCAGCAAGCCTACTTCGGGGGGCGTTCAGCCCCAGCATTTT.

This clone turned up a few times. This chain links TRBV5-4 with TRBJ1-3, with 8 bases that match TRBD1. Per germline, CDR1 SGHNT and CDR2 YYREEE (reference sequence). CDR3 length equals 14 residues. J was trimmed by 2 bases and V by 10 bases; bases with no gene match: 8. The DNA for the CDR3 is TGTGCCGTAGGTAGACAGGGGACTGGAAACACCATATATTTT. This sequence encodes CAVGRQGTGNTIYF.

V gene TRBV5-6 combines with J gene TRBJ2-5; 10 nucleotides agree with TRBD1. The germline V gene encodes CDR1 SGHDT and CDR2 YYEEEE. CDR3 length: 14 amino acids. The V gene end was trimmed by 4 bases and the J gene end by 7 bases; junction bases not matched to a gene: 7. CDR3 in DNA: TGTGCCAGCAGCACATCTGGACAGGGGGGGACCCAGTACTTC. This translates into CASSTSGQGGTQYF.

The sample holds a few counts of this clone. This chain links TRBV28 with TRBJ1-5; 8 bases align to TRBD1. CDR1 and CDR2 from the germline V gene are MDHEN and SYDVKM. The CDR3 runs 15 residues. V was pared by 6 bases and J by 2 bases, with 6 bases of the junction left unmatched. CDR3 region: CASRIGQGGNQPQHF. CDR3 nucleotide sequence: TGTGCCAGCAGAATAGGACAGGGTGGCAATCAGCCCCAGCATTTT.

The J gene is TRBJ2-1, the V gene TRBV7-2; unclear D gene. This CDR3 region has 13 residues. The germline gives CDR1 SGHTA, CDR2 FQGNSA. V gave up 4 bases and J gave up 0 bases, with 4 bases separating them. The CDR3 DNA reads as TGTGCCAGCAGCTCCAGCTCCTACAATGAGCAGTTCTTC. It is translated as CASSSSSYNEQFF.

This sequence joins TRBV9 and TRBJ2-3, with 7 bases matching TRBD2. Looked up from germline, CDR1 is SGDLS and CDR2 is YYNGEE. V lost 0 bases and J lost 3; bases outside the gene matches: 4. This CDR3 has 15 amino acids. The CDR3 sequence: CASSVVPGLTDTQYF. As DNA, the CDR3 is TGTGCCAGCAGCGTAGTCCCGGGACTAACAGATACGCAGTATTTT. The full variable domain, its missing parts supplied by reference TRBV9 and TRBJ2-3, is DSGVTQTPKHLITATGQRVTLRCSPRSGDLSVYWYQQSLDQGLQFLIQYYNGEERAKGNILERFSAQQFPDLHSELNLSSLELGDSALYFCASSVVPGLTDTQYFGPGTRLTVL.

The V call is TRBV28, the J call TRBJ1-2; 7 nucleotides agree with TRBD1. The CDR3 extends over 15 amino acids. V gave up 6 bases and J gave up 5 bases; unmatched junction bases: 12. CDR1 MDHEN and CDR2 SYDVKM come from the germline V gene. CDR3 DNA sequence: TGTGCCAGCAGGGTTCAGGGGGGTGGGGCGTATGGCTACACCTTC. Its protein product is CASRVQGGGAYGYTF.

The rearrangement uses TRBV6-5 and TRBJ2-3, with 7 bases fitting TRBD1. The V and J ends lost 7 bases and 5 bases, in that order; junction bases with no gene match: 9. This CDR3 comprises 14 residues. Germline CDR1 and CDR2: MNHEY and SVGAGI. CDR3 bases: TGTGCCAGCACCAAACAGGGGTGGGGAGATACGCAGTATTTT. Amino acid sequence: CASTKQGWGDTQYF.

The J gene is TRBJ2-5, the V gene TRBV30; TRBD2 agrees at 16 bases. CDR1 is GTSNPN, CDR2 SVGIG, per germline (reference sequence). The CDR3 runs 16 residues. With 3 bases clipped from V and 4 bases from J, the junction kept 5 bases outside the gene matches. Here the CDR3 DNA reads TGTGCCTGGAGGAGGGGACTAGCGGGGGGGCGAGAGACCCAGTACTTC. Translated, it gives CAWRRGLAGGRETQYF.

The chain employs TRBV20-1 and TRBJ2-2; a weak D match, TRBD2 (6 bases). This CDR3 spans 11 amino acids. CDR1 and CDR2 (germline): DFQATT, SNEGSKA (reference sequence). V lost 4 bases, J lost 10 bases, and 10 bases lay in between. Here the CDR3 reads CSATSGVELFF. Written as DNA, the CDR3 is TGCAGTGCTACTTCGGGGGTGGAGCTGTTTTTT.

This sequence joins TRBV5-1 and TRBJ2-7; tentative D call: TRBD2 (6 bases). Germline CDR1 and CDR2: SGHRS and YFSETQ. The CDR3 contains 14 residues. The V end lost 3 bases, the J end lost 6 bases, and 16 bases lay between the germline ends. The CDR3 sequence: CASSSGTQEGEQYF. In nucleotides, the CDR3 is TGCGCCAGCAGCTCCGGGACTCAGGAGGGCGAGCAGTACTTC.

The chain combines TRBV6-1 with TRBJ1-5; the D is unclear. This CDR3 spans 14 amino acids. V gave up 3 bases and J gave up 7 bases, with 13 bases separating them. The germline CDR1 and CDR2 sequences are MNHNS and SASEGT. The CDR3 DNA sequence: TGTGCCAGCAGTGAGGGTTTTGTGGGCCAGCCCCAGCATTTT. This encodes CASSEGFVGQPQHF.

This clone has just a few counts. The CDR3 nucleotides read TGCGCCAGCAGCCAAGAAGGCAGGTGGGGCTACACCTTC. This sequence encodes CASSQEGRWGYTF. This rearrangement joins TRBV4-3 to TRBJ1-2; no definite D call. Germline CDR1 reads LGHNA; CDR2 reads YSLEER. Deletions cut 0 bases from V and 8 bases from J, with 10 bases between. The CDR3 consists of 13 residues.

This chain connects TRBV6-5 to TRBJ2-5, with 10 bases aligning to TRBD2. Germline V lookup: CDR1 MNHEY, CDR2 SVGAGI. The trim removed 2 bases at V and 5 bases at J, leaving 8 bases unmatched. This CDR3 comprises 16 residues. The CDR3 reads CASSYRLAGARETQYF. In nucleotides, the CDR3 is TGTGCCAGCAGTTACCGGCTAGCGGGGGCCCGGGAGACCCAGTACTTC.

The chain is built from TRBV10-3 and TRBJ2-5; 12 nucleotides agree with TRBD2. This CDR3 spans 16 amino acids. The V and J ends lost 8 bases and 4 bases, in that order; junction bases with no gene match: 11. The germline V gene has CDR1 ENHRY and CDR2 SYGVKD. CDR3 protein: CAIGGPSGGDLETQYF. The DNA for the CDR3 is TGTGCCATCGGAGGGCCTAGCGGGGGGGATTTAGAGACCCAGTACTTC.

The chain links TRBV7-2 to TRBJ2-1, with 11 bases identical to TRBD2. CDR1 SGHTA and CDR2 FQGNSA come from the germline V gene. V trimming: 5 bases; J trimming: 10 bases; junction bases outside the gene matches: 7. The CDR3 consists of 14 residues. The CDR3 sequence: CASSRPGLADEQFF. The CDR3 DNA reads as TGTGCCAGCAGCAGGCCGGGACTAGCGGACGAGCAGTTCTTC.

The gene calls are TRBV19 and TRBJ1-1; D not certain. V lost 4 bases and J 0 bases, leaving 15 bases between the germline ends. Per the germline V gene, CDR1 is LNHDA and CDR2 is SQIVND (reference sequence). The CDR3 sequence is 16 residues long. The CDR3 sequence is CASSTGRSRMNTEAFF. CDR3 nucleotides: TGTGCCAGTAGTACGGGAAGATCCCGAATGAACACTGAAGCTTTCTTT.

The genes are TRBV7-3 and TRBJ2-3; 9 bases map to TRBD1. The CDR3 is 15 amino acids. V lost 5 bases to trimming and J lost 6 bases; unmatched junction nucleotides: 9. Germline loops: CDR1 SGHTA, CDR2 FQGTGA. The DNA of the CDR3 is TGTGCCAGCAGCCGGGGACAGGGTAGCTCCGATACGCAGTATTTT. It is translated as CASSRGQGSSDTQYF.

The genes are TRBV15 and TRBJ2-2; D unresolved. This CDR3 spans 14 amino acids. V was shortened by 6 bases and J by 3 bases, with 11 bases between the two germline ends. Germline loops: CDR1 LNHNV, CDR2 YYDKDF (reference sequence). The CDR3 spells CATRGPWDTGELFF. CDR3 sequence (DNA): TGTGCCACCAGGGGCCCATGGGACACCGGGGAGCTGTTTTTT.